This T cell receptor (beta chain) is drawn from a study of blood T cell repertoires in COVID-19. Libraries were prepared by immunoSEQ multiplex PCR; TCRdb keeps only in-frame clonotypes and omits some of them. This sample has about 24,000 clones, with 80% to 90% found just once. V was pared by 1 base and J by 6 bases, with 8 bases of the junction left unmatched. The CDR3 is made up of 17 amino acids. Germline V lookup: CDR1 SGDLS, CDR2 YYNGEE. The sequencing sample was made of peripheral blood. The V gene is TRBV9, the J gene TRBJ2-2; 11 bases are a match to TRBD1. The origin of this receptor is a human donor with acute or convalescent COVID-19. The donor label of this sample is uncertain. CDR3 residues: CASSVTGQGGGAGELFF. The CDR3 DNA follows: TGTGCCAGCAGCGTAACGGGACAGGGGGGCGGGGCCGGGGAGCTGTTTTTT.